The 16 T cell receptor beta chains below come from one sample, sequenced in a study of T cells in Graves' hyperthyroidism and ophthalmopathy. Researchers took RNA transcripts and amplified the TCR beta CDR3 regions from them. HTBI primers drove first-round RT-PCR of the TCR CDR3. One entry per CDR3 protein results from TCRdb running MiXCR on the multiplex PCR reads. Of about 720,000 distinct CDR3 sequences detected, roughly 20% appear once; the ten largest clones hold approximately 16%. The sequenced sample was blood. All receptors come from a woman aged 45-65 years with Graves' hyperthyroidism that later progressed to Graves' ophthalmopathy.

The table lists this clonotype with a count of one. The chain joins TRBV12-3 or TRBV12-4 to TRBJ1-5, with 8 positions matching TRBD1. CDR3 size: 16 residues. V lost 6 bases and J lost 3; bases outside the gene matches: 10. The CDR3 sequence is CASSSDREVTNQPQHF. DNA of the CDR3: TGTGCCAGCAGCTCGGACAGGGAGGTAACCAATCAGCCCCAGCATTTT.

J is TRBJ1-5 and V is TRBV2, with D possibly matching TRBD1 (6 bases). This CDR3 contains 15 residues. V was clipped by 8 bases and J by 6 bases, with 20 bases between them. CDR1 is SNHLY, CDR2 FYNNEI, per germline. The CDR3: CASGGGGPRGQPQHF. DNA of the CDR3: TGTGCCAGCGGGGGTGGGGGGCCTAGGGGTCAGCCCCAGCATTTT.

The table lists this clonotype with a few counts. The J gene is TRBJ2-3, the V gene TRBV5-1; maybe TRBD2 (7 bases). Deletions cut 2 bases from V and 11 bases from J, with 27 bases between. Germline V lookup: CDR1 SGHRS, CDR2 YFSETQ. The CDR3 loop spans 17 amino acids. The CDR3 nucleotides are TGCGCCAGCAGCTTCCCCCTAGAAGAGGGGGGGCCAGTTGGGCAGTATTTT. This gives the protein CASSFPLEEGGPVGQYF.

Only a few counts were recorded for this clonotype. The DNA for the CDR3 is TGTGCCAGCAGCCAAGGTAGCAGGGGGTCCAATCAGCCCCAGCATTTT. Encoded protein: CASSQGSRGSNQPQHF. The chain joins TRBV3-1 to TRBJ1-5; 7 bases are a match to TRBD1. CDR1 and CDR2 from the germline V gene are LGHDT and YNNKEL (reference sequence). Trimming cost V 1 base and J 3 bases; bases outside gene matches: 6. This CDR3 has 16 amino acids.

DNA of the CDR3: TGTGCCAGCAGCTTAGGCTCCGCGGGCTCAGAGACCCAGTACTTC. Translation gives CASSLGSAGSETQYF. The J gene is TRBJ2-5, the V gene TRBV7-9; perhaps TRBD2 as D (5 bases). Germline CDR1 is SEHNR and CDR2 is FQNEAQ (reference sequence). This CDR3 is built from 15 residues. V shed 1 base and J shed 4 bases, with 13 bases lying between them.

This clonotype was counted a single time. The J gene is TRBJ2-5, the V gene TRBV6-1; a weak D match, TRBD1 (6 bases). The ends were cut back, 5 bases at V and 8 bases at J, with 15 bases in the middle. CDR3 length: 13 amino acids. The germline V gene has CDR1 MNHNS and CDR2 SASEGT. The CDR3 spells CASSPGQARTQYF. In DNA, the CDR3 is TGTGCCAGCAGTCCGGGACAAGCACGAACCCAGTACTTC.

This clonotype has a handful of counts. The chain combines TRBV2 with TRBJ2-1, with 8 bases matching TRBD1. The CDR3 has 16 residues. The germline gives CDR1 SNHLY, CDR2 FYNNEI. V lost 6 bases, J lost 6 bases, and 13 bases stayed unmatched. Here the CDR3 reads CASSWTGKLESNEQFF. CDR3 coding DNA: TGTGCCAGCAGCTGGACAGGGAAATTGGAAAGCAATGAGCAGTTCTTC.

This clonotype has a count of ten or more. V and J are TRBV5-1 and TRBJ2-6; D possibly uses TRBD1 or TRBD2 (7 bases each). This CDR3 spans 17 amino acids. Trimming left V 3 bases short and J 4 bases short, with 17 bases between. Germline V lookup: CDR1 SGHRS, CDR2 YFSETQ. As DNA, the CDR3 is TGCGCCAGCAGCTCAGGGGGGGCAAGTTGGGGGGCCAACGTCCTGACTTTC. Its translation is CASSSGGASWGANVLTF.

Remarks on this clonotype: This may be a read error, as it is one base from a much larger clone. The chain carries TRBV29-1 and TRBJ1-2; TRBD1 aligns across 7 bases. Germline CDR1 SQVTM, CDR2 ANQGSEA. The CDR3 extends over 14 amino acids. V lost 7 bases, J lost 0 bases, and 8 bases stayed unmatched. CDR3 nucleotides: TGCAGCGCTCTCGGACAGGACGCTAACTATGGCTACACCTTC. Its protein product is CSALGQDANYGYTF.

This clonotype was counted ten times or more. V and J are TRBV11-1 and TRBJ1-6, with TRBD1 identical over 10 bases. The CDR3 consists of 16 residues. V lost 5 bases and J lost 10; bases outside the gene matches: 11. Germline V gene lookup returns CDR1 SGHAT and CDR2 FQDESV (reference sequence). CDR3: CASSRRGTGVVSPLHF. The CDR3 DNA sequence: TGTGCCAGCAGCCGAAGAGGGACAGGGGTTGTCTCACCCCTCCACTTT.

This clonotype appeared a few times. The chain combines TRBV20-1 with TRBJ1-4; 8 positions match TRBD1. Germline CDR1 reads DFQATT; CDR2 reads SNEGSKA (reference sequence). Trimming cost V 6 bases and J 8 bases; bases outside gene matches: 14. The CDR3 has 15 amino acids. As DNA, the CDR3 is TGCAGTGCAGTAGATAACAGGGGGGATCGCGAAAAACTGTTTTTT. This translates into CSAVDNRGDREKLFF.

The sample holds many counts of this clonotype. The chain couples TRBV10-3 to TRBJ2-1; 12 nucleotides align to TRBD2. V lost 6 bases and J lost 8; bases outside the gene matches: 20. There are 19 residues in the CDR3. Per germline, CDR1 ENHRY and CDR2 SYGVKD. The CDR3 sequence is CAISGQGLAGLLPGDEQFF. The DNA for the CDR3 is TGTGCCATCAGCGGCCAAGGACTAGCGGGGCTTCTTCCGGGTGATGAGCAGTTCTTC.

This clonotype occurred many times. The chain links TRBV27 to TRBJ2-3; no clear D gene. V lost 6 bases to trimming and J lost 1 base, with 11 bases between them. Looked up from germline, CDR1 is MNHEY and CDR2 is SMNVEV (reference sequence). The CDR3 is made up of 14 amino acids. The CDR3 sequence: CASSIQWGTDTQYF. For the CDR3, the DNA is TGTGCCAGCAGCATCCAGTGGGGCACAGATACGCAGTATTTT.

In this sample, this clonotype turned up a few times. This sequence joins TRBV5-1 and TRBJ2-2, with TRBD1 matching over 9 bases. With V trimmed by 4 bases and J by 1 base, 14 bases remained unmatched. The CDR3 is made up of 19 amino acids. The germline V gene encodes CDR1 SGHRS and CDR2 YFSETQ. CDR3 sequence: CASSGLWDRVSRNTGELFF. DNA of the CDR3: TGCGCCAGCAGCGGACTTTGGGACAGGGTTTCCCGGAACACCGGGGAGCTGTTTTTT. The complete variable domain, with remaining parts taken from reference TRBV5-1 and TRBJ2-2, reads KAGVTQTPRYLIKTRGQQVTLSCSPISGHRSVSWYQQTPGQGLQFLFEYFSETQRNKGNFPGRFSGRQFSNSRSEMNVSTLELGDSALYLCASSGLWDRVSRNTGELFFGEGSRLTVL.

This clonotype was observed at least ten times. The chain joins TRBV12-3 or TRBV12-4 to TRBJ2-1, with D possibly TRBD2 on 5 matching bases. V lost 3 bases, J lost 3 bases, and 18 bases lay in between. This CDR3 is 17 amino acids long. This CDR3 reads CASSLDRGRLNYNEQFF. CDR3 DNA sequence: TGTGCCAGCAGTTTGGATCGAGGGCGCCTGAACTACAATGAGCAGTTCTTC.

This clonotype was seen more than once but under ten times. The gene calls are TRBV15 and TRBJ1-3; D unresolved. Trimming took 1 base from V and 6 from J, leaving 16 bases between them. The length of the CDR3 is 16 residues. Germline V gives CDR1 LNHNV, CDR2 YYDKDF (reference sequence). CDR3 region: CATSRVRELLENTIYF. CDR3 DNA sequence: TGTGCCACCAGCAGAGTTCGGGAGTTGCTCGAAAACACCATATATTTT.